The clone carrying this T cell receptor (beta chain) ranks as large. These data belong to a study of circulating CD8 cells and anti-PD-1 response in melanoma. Sorting of live CD3+CD8+TCRalphabeta+ cells by PD-1 and/or TIGIT gave four subsets. The QIAseq Immune Repertoire TCR panel built the libraries from roughly 15 ng of total RNA. From the reads, TCRdb called clonotypes with MiXCR, one entry per CDR3 protein. The sample contains 130 or so distinct CDR3 sequences, less than 6.5% of which appear only once. The sequencing used CD8+ T cells from PBMCs, collected at baseline or after one month of anti-PD-1 therapy (not recorded which). The clonotype comes from a human donor with melanoma.

DNA of the CDR3: TGTGCTAGTGGCTCCCGGGGAGGGGTGAGCACCGGGGAGCTGTTTTTT. Translating it yields CASGSRGGVSTGELFF. The V and J genes are TRBV12-5 and TRBJ2-2; 7 bases match TRBD2. CDR3 length equals 16 residues. CDR1 LGHNT and CDR2 FRNRAP come from the germline V gene. Trimming at V came to 6 bases and at J to 4 bases, leaving 11 bases not matched to a gene.